These T cell receptor beta chains were read from a single sample in a study of T-cell memory formation after mild COVID-19. TCRdb recomputed calls from the 5' RACE reads with MiXCR, one row per CDR3 protein. This sample yields some 600,000 distinct CDR3 sequences, of which 15% to 20% are seen a single time; about 7.5% belongs to the top ten. Sequenced input: PBMCs or a T cell subset sorted from them (not recorded which). The receptors were gathered from an adult woman who had mild COVID-19 (a few samples of this study predate the infection). Cell type and time point are not known. The CDR3 runs from the conserved cysteine through the conserved F or W. Each record gives: J gene, D gene, V gene, clone size, CDR3 protein, CDR3 DNA. The D gene is left open where the match is weak. For some rows the clone size is stated as once, few or many, or as a class when expanded; others skip it.

>TRBJ2-3|.|TRBV20-1|few
CSATPRAKSTDTQYF
TGCAGTGCTACCCCCCGAGCGAAAAGCACAGATACGCAGTATTTT
>TRBJ2-5|.|TRBV20-1|few
CSARHRQEQETQYF
TGCAGTGCTAGGCATCGACAGGAACAAGAGACCCAGTACTTC
>TRBJ2-1|TRBD2|TRBV6-6|.
CASSYGAGGPNEQFF
TGTGCCAGCAGTTACGGAGCGGGGGGGCCCAATGAGCAGTTCTTC
>TRBJ2-3|.|TRBV4-1|few
CASSPHGDTQYF
TGCGCCAGCAGCCCTCACGGAGATACGCAGTATTTT
>TRBJ1-1|.|TRBV5-4|many
CASSLEEVMAPGLVGAAVEAFF
TGTGCCAGCAGCTTGGAAGAAGTTATGGCGCCGGGGTTGGTAGGGGCCGCAGTTGAAGCTTTCTTT
>TRBJ2-4|.|TRBV30|.
CAWSRREGNIQYF
TGTGCCTGGAGTCGTAGGGAAGGGAACATTCAGTACTTC
>TRBJ1-2|.|TRBV6-1|.
CASGYSHYGYTF
TGTGCCAGCGGCTATAGCCACTATGGCTACACCTTC
>TRBJ2-2|.|TRBV29-1|many
CSVAEEGVTGELFF
TGCAGCGTTGCTGAAGAGGGGGTCACCGGGGAGCTGTTTTTT
>TRBJ1-1|.|TRBV7-9|few
CASSARGPRNTEAFF
TGTGCCAGCAGCGCCCGAGGACCGAGGAACACTGAAGCTTTCTTT
>TRBJ2-5|TRBD2|TRBV27|.
CASSFGGSGDQETQYF
TGTGCCAGCAGTTTCGGAGGTAGCGGGGACCAAGAGACCCAGTACTTC
>TRBJ2-2|.|TRBV2|.
CASIRTGELFF
TGTGCCAGCATTCGAACCGGGGAGCTGTTTTTT
>TRBJ1-6|.|TRBV7-9|.
CASSPEGNSPLHF
TGTGCCAGCAGCCCGGAGGGCAATTCACCCCTCCACTTT
>TRBJ2-5|.|TRBV14|.
CARDGVTQGHQETQYF
TGTGCCAGAGACGGAGTGACTCAAGGACACCAAGAGACCCAGTACTTC
>TRBJ2-1|.|TRBV21-1|few
CASTPSSASSYNEQFF
TGTGCCAGCACCCCTAGTAGCGCCAGCTCCTACAATGAGCAGTTCTTC
>TRBJ1-1|.|TRBV12-3/TRBV12-4|.
CASHRGLGTEAFF
TGTGCGAGCCATCGGGGGCTGGGCACTGAAGCTTTCTTT
>TRBJ2-7|TRBD1|TRBV7-2|many
CASSPGQPPYEQYF
TGTGCCAGCAGCCCGGGACAGCCGCCCTACGAGCAGTACTTC
>TRBJ1-5|.|TRBV2|.
CASTTAAGVQPQHF
TGTGCCAGCACTACGGCGGCAGGGGTTCAGCCCCAGCATTTT
>TRBJ1-5|TRBD1|TRBV6-5|few
CASSPDRGENQPQHF
TGTGCCAGCAGCCCGGACAGGGGTGAGAATCAGCCCCAGCATTTT
>TRBJ2-1|.|TRBV5-1|few
CASRPGDYNEQFF
TGCGCCAGCAGACCGGGCGATTACAATGAGCAGTTCTTC
>TRBJ2-3|TRBD2|TRBV7-9|few
CASTLGLAGVVDTQYF
TGTGCCAGCACCTTGGGACTAGCGGGAGTGGTGGATACGCAGTATTTT
>TRBJ2-4|TRBD2|TRBV7-3|.
CASSPSGGAPKNIQYF
TGTGCCAGCAGCCCTAGCGGGGGGGCCCCCAAAAACATTCAGTACTTC
>TRBJ2-6|.|TRBV7-9|.
CASSPLTFSGANVLTF
TGTGCCAGCAGCCCTCTTACTTTCTCTGGGGCCAACGTCCTGACTTTC
>TRBJ2-7|.|TRBV12-3/TRBV12-4|many
CASSLTGSYEQYF
TGTGCCAGCAGTTTGACCGGGTCCTACGAGCAGTACTTC
>TRBJ1-6|.|TRBV3-1|.
CATRSYNSPLHF
TGTGCCACCCGGTCCTATAATTCACCCCTCCACTTT
>TRBJ2-6|.|TRBV6-6|few
CASSYKQSGANVLTF
TGTGCCAGCAGTTACAAACAGTCTGGGGCCAACGTCCTGACTTTC
>TRBJ2-2|TRBD2|TRBV11-2|few
CASSWQAGGTTGELFF
TGTGCCAGCAGCTGGCAGGCGGGAGGCACCACCGGGGAGCTGTTTTTT
>TRBJ2-1|TRBD1|TRBV6-6|.
CASSRRDRAAGYNEQFF
TGTGCCAGCAGCCGCCGGGACAGGGCCGCGGGTTACAATGAGCAGTTCTTC
>TRBJ2-3|.|TRBV7-8|few
CASSRAAYTSTDTQYF
TGTGCCAGCAGCCGTGCCGCATATACTAGCACAGATACGCAGTATTTT
>TRBJ2-7|TRBD2|TRBV7-9|many
CASSLAAGGFSYEQYF
TGTGCCAGCAGCTTAGCGGCGGGAGGATTTTCCTACGAGCAGTACTTC
>TRBJ1-5|.|TRBV12-3/TRBV12-4|.
CASSLTGTAAHHQPQHF
TGTGCCAGCAGCCTTACCGGGACCGCGGCTCACCATCAGCCCCAGCATTTT
>TRBJ2-7|TRBD2|TRBV12-3/TRBV12-4|few
CASRRSGRNPYEQYF
TGTGCCAGCAGGCGGAGCGGGAGGAACCCTTACGAGCAGTACTTC
>TRBJ1-1|.|TRBV6-1|.
CASTGTENTEAFF
TGTGCCAGCACAGGGACGGAGAACACTGAAGCTTTCTTT
>TRBJ2-7|.|TRBV9|few
CASSVGRDEQYF
TGTGCCAGCAGCGTAGGAAGGGACGAGCAGTACTTC
>TRBJ1-4|TRBD1|TRBV2|.
CASSEEVAGGEKLFF
TGTGCCAGCAGTGAAGAAGTGGCAGGGGGTGAAAAACTGTTTTTT
>TRBJ1-1|.|TRBV10-3|.
CAISELGAATEAFF
TGTGCCATCAGTGAGTTGGGGGCAGCCACTGAAGCTTTCTTT
>TRBJ1-2|.|TRBV10-3|.
CAISVDPVRGYTF
TGTGCCATCAGTGTTGACCCTGTCCGTGGCTACACCTTC
>TRBJ2-3|TRBD2|TRBV10-3|few
CAISDGTSGMTTDTQYF
TGTGCCATCAGTGACGGGACTAGCGGGATGACGACAGATACGCAGTATTTT
>TRBJ1-5|.|TRBV19|.
CASSLGSPYSNQPQHF
TGTGCCAGTAGTTTAGGCAGCCCGTATAGCAATCAGCCCCAGCATTTT
>TRBJ2-1|TRBD2|TRBV25-1|few
CASSPPFSSGGFGNEQFF
TGTGCCAGCAGTCCCCCCTTCTCGAGCGGGGGGTTTGGGAATGAGCAGTTCTTC
>TRBJ2-2|.|TRBV3-1|many
CASSPWVQGRSGELFF
TGTGCCAGCAGCCCGTGGGTGCAGGGGAGGTCCGGGGAGCTGTTTTTT
>TRBJ1-2|.|TRBV3-1|.
CASSQVSRGRGGYTF
TGTGCCAGCAGCCAAGTCTCGCGGGGAAGAGGTGGCTACACCTTC
>TRBJ2-5|.|TRBV5-4|.
CASSFWQGDAETQYF
TGTGCCAGCAGCTTTTGGCAGGGTGATGCTGAGACCCAGTACTTC